This TCR beta chain was recorded in a study of shared clonotypes between healthy human individuals. In the study overall: In total, the donors were two women and a few men aged 18 to 49. The plates for each donor numbered three CD4 naive, three CD4 memory, two CD8 naive and one CD8 memory. Study findings and constraints: Rarefaction curves obtained for sorted subsets showed sequencing incomplete despite large depth.

The CDR3 totals 15 residues. From germline, CDR1 is SEHNR and CDR2 FQNEAQ (reference sequence). V gave up 5 bases and J gave up 4 bases; unmatched junction bases: 7. Some clones are missing from TCRdb's copy, which holds only in-frame ones; the method was immunoSEQ multiplex PCR. The sample holds roughly 320,000 clones, roughly 87% seen once. Notes on this clone: Its target is not known.

CD8 memory was a combination of CD45RO+ cells and CCR7-negative CD45RA+ TemRA cells. This chain links TRBV7-9 with TRBJ1-1; TRBD1 matches at 10 bases. The sequence came from a man between 18 and 35 years old in good health. Material: memory CD8+ T cells sorted from blood. Indicated subset: CD45RO+ cells pooled with CCR7-negative TemRA cells. DNA of the CDR3: TGTGCCAGCAGCCGGAAGACAGGGGGCCTCACTGAAGCTTTCTTT. It codes for CASSRKTGGLTEAFF.